This is a list of T cell receptor beta chains from one sample in a study of blood T cell repertoires in COVID-19. Assay: immunoSEQ multiplex PCR; the TCRdb copy retains only in-frame clones and omits some. Here the sample spans roughly 100,000 clones, 80% to 90% being singletons. The source material was peripheral blood. Every receptor here comes from an older woman with acute or convalescent COVID-19. Both conserved end residues are part of each CDR3. A D gene is named only where the DNA matches it firmly. A row's size may be missing; if present it is once, few, many or a size class.

TRBJ1-1,-,-,TRBV20-1,TGCAGTGCTCCGGTGAACACTGAAGCTTTCTTT,CSAPVNTEAFF
TRBJ1-3,-,-,TRBV5-1,TGCGCCAGCAGCTTGACGGGAGACACCATATATTTT,CASSLTGDTIYF
TRBJ2-5,-,once,TRBV1,TGCACCAACCCGACAGGGGGGGTAGAGACCCAGTACTTC,CTNPTGGVETQYF
TRBJ1-1,-,-,TRBV11-3,TGTGCCAGCAGCTTGGACAGTAGTCCGAACACTGAAGCTTTCTTT,CASSLDSSPNTEAFF
TRBJ1-2,TRBD1,-,TRBV7-8,TGTGCCAGCAGCTTTAGGACAGGGAATGGCTACACCTTC,CASSFRTGNGYTF
TRBJ1-1,TRBD1,-,TRBV4-1,TGCGCCAGCAGCCAAGATAGGGACAGCTCCCAGCCTAACACTGAAGCTTTCTTT,CASSQDRDSSQPNTEAFF
TRBJ2-1,TRBD1,-,TRBV19,TGTGCCAGTAGTCGGGACAGGGTAAACAATGAGCAGTTCTTC,CASSRDRVNNEQFF
TRBJ1-2,TRBD1,-,TRBV28,TGTGTATGCGGACAGGGGATCAGAGGCTACACCTTC,CVCGQGIRGYTF
TRBJ2-1,TRBD2,-,TRBV7-2,TGTGCCAGCAGCTTGAGTAGCGGGAACAACAATGAGCAGTTCTTC,CASSLSSGNNNEQFF
TRBJ2-2,TRBD2,-,TRBV3-1/TRBV3-2,TGTGCCAGCAGCCAAGAAAGCGGGAGGGCCGGGGAGCTGTTTTTT,CASSQESGRAGELFF